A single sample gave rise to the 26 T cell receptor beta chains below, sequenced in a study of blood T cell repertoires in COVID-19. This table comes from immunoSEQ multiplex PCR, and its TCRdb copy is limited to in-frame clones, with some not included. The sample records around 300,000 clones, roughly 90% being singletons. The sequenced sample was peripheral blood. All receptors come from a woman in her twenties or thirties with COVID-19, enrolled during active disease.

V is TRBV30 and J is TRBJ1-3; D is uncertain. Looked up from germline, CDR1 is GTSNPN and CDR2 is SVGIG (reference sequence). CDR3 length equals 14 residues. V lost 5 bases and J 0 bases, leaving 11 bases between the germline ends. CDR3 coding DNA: TGTGCCTGGGGACCGCTATCCTCTGGAAACACCATATATTTT. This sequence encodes CAWGPLSSGNTIYF.

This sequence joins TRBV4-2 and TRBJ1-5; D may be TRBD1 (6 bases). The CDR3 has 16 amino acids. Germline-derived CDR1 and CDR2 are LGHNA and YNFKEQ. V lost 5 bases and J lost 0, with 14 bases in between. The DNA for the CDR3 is TGTGCCAGCAGCATCGGGACAAAGGATAGCAATCAGCCCCAGCATTTT. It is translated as CASSIGTKDSNQPQHF.

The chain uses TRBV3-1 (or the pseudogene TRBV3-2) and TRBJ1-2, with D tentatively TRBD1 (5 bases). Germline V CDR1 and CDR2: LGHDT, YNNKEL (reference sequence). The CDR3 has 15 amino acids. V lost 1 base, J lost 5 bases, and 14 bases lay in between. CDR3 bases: TGTGCCAGCAGCCAAGTGCAAAGGGGAGGTTATGGCTACACCTTC. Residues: CASSQVQRGGYGYTF.

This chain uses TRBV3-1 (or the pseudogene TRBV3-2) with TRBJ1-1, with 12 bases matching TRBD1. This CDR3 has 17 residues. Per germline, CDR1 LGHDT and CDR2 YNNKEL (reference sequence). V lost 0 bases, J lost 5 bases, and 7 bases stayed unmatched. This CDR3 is CASSQDGGTGGRTEAFF. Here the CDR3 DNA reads TGTGCCAGCAGCCAAGACGGAGGGACAGGGGGCAGGACTGAAGCTTTCTTT.

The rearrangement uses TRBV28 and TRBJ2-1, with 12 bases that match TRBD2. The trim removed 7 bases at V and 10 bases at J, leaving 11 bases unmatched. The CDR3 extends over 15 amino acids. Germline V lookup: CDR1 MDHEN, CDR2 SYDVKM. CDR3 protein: CASTATSGSLREQFF. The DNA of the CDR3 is TGTGCCAGCACCGCGACTAGCGGGAGCTTAAGGGAGCAGTTCTTC. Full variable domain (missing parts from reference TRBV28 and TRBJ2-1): DVKVTQSSRYLVKRTGEKVFLECVQDMDHENMFWYRQDPGLGLRLIYFSYDVKMKEKGDIPEGYSVSREKKERFSLILESASTNQTSMYLCASTATSGSLREQFFGPGTRLTVL.

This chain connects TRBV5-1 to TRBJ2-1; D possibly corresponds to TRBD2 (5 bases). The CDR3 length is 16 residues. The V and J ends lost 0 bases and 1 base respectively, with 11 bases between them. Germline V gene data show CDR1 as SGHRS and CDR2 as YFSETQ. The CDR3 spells CASSLVGVASYNEQFF. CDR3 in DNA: TGCGCCAGCAGCTTGGTTGGGGTAGCGTCCTACAATGAGCAGTTCTTC. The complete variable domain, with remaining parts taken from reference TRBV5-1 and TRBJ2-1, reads KAGVTQTPRYLIKTRGQQVTLSCSPISGHRSVSWYQQTPGQGLQFLFEYFSETQRNKGNFPGRFSGRQFSNSRSEMNVSTLELGDSALYLCASSLVGVASYNEQFFGPGTRLTVL.

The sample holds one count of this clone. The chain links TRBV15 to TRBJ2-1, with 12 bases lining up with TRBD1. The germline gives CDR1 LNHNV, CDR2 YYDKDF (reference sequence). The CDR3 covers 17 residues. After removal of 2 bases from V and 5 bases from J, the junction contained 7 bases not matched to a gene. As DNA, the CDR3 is TGTGCCACCAGCAGACCTGGGACAGGGGGCATCGACAATGAGCAGTTCTTC. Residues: CATSRPGTGGIDNEQFF.

DNA of the CDR3: TGTGCCTGGAGTCGTGGTCTAGGCCAGTACAATGAGCAGTTCTTC. It encodes CAWSRGLGQYNEQFF. This rearrangement joins TRBV30 to TRBJ2-1; unclear D gene. Germline V lookup: CDR1 GTSNPN, CDR2 SVGIG (reference sequence). The CDR3 has 15 amino acids. The ends were cut back, 2 bases at V and 4 bases at J, with 15 bases in the middle.

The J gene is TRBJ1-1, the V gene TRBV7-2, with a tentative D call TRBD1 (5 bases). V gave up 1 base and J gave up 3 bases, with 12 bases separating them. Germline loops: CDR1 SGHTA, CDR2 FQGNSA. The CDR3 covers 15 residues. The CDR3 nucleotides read TGTGCCAGCAGCTTAGATGGGACTCCTGACACTGAAGCTTTCTTT. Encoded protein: CASSLDGTPDTEAFF.

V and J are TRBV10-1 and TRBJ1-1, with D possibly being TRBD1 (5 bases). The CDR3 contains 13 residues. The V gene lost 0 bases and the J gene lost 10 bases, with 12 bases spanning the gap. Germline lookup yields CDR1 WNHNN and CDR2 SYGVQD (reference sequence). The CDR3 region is CASSESLTVPAFF. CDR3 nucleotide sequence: TGCGCCAGCAGTGAGTCGTTGACAGTTCCAGCTTTCTTT.

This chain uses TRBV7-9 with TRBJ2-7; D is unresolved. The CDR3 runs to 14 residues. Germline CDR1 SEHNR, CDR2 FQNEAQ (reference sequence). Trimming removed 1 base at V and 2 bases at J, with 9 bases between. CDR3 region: CASSLGSQAYEQYF. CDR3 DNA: TGTGCCAGCAGCTTAGGCAGTCAAGCCTACGAGCAGTACTTC.

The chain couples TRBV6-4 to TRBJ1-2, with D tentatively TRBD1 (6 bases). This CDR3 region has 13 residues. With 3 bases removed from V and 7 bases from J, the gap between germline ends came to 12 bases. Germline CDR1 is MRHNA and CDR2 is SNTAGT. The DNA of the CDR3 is TGTGCCAGCAGTGATATACAGGGACGTGGCTACACCTTC. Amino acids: CASSDIQGRGYTF.

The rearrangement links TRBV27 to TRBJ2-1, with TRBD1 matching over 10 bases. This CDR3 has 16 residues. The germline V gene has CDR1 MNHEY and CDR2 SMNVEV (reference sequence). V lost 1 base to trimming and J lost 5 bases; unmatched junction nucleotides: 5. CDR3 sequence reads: CASSLWGQGIHNEQFF. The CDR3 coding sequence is TGTGCCAGCAGTTTATGGGGACAGGGGATCCACAATGAGCAGTTCTTC.

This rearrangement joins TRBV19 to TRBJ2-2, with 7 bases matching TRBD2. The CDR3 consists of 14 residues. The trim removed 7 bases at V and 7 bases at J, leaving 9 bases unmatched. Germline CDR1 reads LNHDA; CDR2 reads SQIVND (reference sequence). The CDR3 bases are TGTGCCAGTAAAACCAGACTAGCTCTCGGGGAGCTGTTTTTT. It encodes CASKTRLALGELFF.

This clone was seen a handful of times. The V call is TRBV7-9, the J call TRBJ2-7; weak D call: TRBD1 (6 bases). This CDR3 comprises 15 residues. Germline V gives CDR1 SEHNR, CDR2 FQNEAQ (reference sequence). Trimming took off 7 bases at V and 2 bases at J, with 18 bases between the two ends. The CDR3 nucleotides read TGTGCCAGCACCATATACAGGGACGCCCCCTACGAGCAGTACTTC. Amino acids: CASTIYRDAPYEQYF.

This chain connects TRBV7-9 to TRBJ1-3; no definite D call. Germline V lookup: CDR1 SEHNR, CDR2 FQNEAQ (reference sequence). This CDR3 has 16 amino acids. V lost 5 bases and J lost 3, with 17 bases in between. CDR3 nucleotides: TGTGCCAGCAGCCGAACTCTGAGTGTAAATGGAAACACCATATATTTT. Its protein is CASSRTLSVNGNTIYF.

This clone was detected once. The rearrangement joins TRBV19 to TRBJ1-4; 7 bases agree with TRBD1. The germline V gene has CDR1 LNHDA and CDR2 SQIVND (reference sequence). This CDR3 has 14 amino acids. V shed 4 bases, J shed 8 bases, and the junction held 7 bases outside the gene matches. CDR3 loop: CASSTTGQWEKLFF. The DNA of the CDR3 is TGTGCCAGTAGTACGACGGGACAGTGGGAAAAACTGTTTTTT.

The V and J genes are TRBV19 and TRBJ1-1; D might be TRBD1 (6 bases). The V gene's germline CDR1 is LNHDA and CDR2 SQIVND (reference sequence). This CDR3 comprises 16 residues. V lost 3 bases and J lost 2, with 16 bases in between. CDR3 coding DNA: TGTGCCAGTAGTATTACGGCAGGGGTTGCCAACACTGAAGCTTTCTTT. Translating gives CASSITAGVANTEAFF.

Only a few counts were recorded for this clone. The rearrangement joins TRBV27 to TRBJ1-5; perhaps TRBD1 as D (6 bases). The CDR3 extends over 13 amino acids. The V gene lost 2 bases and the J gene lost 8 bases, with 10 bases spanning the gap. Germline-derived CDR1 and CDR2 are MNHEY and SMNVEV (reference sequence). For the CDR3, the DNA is TGTGCCAGCAGTTTAAACAGGGCAGAGCCCCAGCATTTT. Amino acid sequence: CASSLNRAEPQHF.

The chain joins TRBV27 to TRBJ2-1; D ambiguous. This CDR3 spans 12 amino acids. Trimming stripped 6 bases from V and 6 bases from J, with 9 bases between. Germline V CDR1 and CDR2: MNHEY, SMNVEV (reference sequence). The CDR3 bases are TGTGCCAGCAGCGGCCCGGGCAATGAGCAGTTCTTC. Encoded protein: CASSGPGNEQFF.

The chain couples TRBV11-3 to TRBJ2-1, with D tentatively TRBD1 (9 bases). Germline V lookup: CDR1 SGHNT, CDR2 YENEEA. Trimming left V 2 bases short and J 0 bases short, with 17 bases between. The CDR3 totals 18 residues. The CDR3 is CASSLFSGTGSSYNEQFF. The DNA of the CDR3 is TGTGCCAGCAGCTTATTTAGCGGGACAGGGAGCTCCTACAATGAGCAGTTCTTC.

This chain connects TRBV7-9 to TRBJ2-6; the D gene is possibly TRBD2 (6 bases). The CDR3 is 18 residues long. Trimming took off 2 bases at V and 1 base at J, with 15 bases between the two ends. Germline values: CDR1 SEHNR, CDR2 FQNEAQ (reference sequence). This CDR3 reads CASSLREFHPSGANVLTF. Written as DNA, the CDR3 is TGTGCCAGCAGCTTACGGGAGTTTCATCCGTCTGGGGCCAACGTCCTGACTTTC.

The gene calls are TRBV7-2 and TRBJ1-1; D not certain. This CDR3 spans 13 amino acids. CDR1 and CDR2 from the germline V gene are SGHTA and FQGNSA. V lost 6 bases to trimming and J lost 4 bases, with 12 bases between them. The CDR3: CASRSSRSTEAFF. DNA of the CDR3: TGTGCCAGCAGATCCTCAAGGAGCACTGAAGCTTTCTTT.

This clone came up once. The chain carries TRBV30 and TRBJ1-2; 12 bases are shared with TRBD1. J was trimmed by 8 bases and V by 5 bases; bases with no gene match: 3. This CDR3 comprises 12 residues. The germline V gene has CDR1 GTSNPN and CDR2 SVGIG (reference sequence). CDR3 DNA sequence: TGTGCCTGGGGGACAGGGGGCTCGGGCTACACCTTC. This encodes CAWGTGGSGYTF. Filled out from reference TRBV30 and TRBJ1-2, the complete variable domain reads SQTIHQWPATLVQPVGSPLSLECTVEGTSNPNLYWYRQAAGRGLQLLFYSVGIGQISSEVPQNLSASRPQDRQFILSSKKLLLSDSGFYLCAWGTGGSGYTFGSGTRLTVV.

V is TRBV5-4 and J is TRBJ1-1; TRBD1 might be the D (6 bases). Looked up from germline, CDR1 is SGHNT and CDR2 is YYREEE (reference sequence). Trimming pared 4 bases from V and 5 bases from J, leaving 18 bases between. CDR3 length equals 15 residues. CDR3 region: CASSNLAGAQTEAFF. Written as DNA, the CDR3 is TGTGCCAGCAGCAATCTGGCGGGGGCGCAGACTGAAGCTTTCTTT.

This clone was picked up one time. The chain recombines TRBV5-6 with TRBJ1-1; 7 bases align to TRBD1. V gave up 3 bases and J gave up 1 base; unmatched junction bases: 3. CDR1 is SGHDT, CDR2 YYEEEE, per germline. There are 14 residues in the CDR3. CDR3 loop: CASSSGQRNTEAFF. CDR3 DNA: TGTGCCAGCAGCTCGGGACAGAGGAACACTGAAGCTTTCTTT.